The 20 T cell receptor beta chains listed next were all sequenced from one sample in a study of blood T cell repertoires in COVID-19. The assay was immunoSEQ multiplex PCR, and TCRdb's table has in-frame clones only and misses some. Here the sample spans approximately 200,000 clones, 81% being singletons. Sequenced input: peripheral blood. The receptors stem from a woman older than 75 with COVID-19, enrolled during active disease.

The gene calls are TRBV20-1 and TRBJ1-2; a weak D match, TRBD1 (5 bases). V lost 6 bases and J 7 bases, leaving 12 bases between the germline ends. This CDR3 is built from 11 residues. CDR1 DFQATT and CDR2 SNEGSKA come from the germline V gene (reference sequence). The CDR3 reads CSAGSGVGYTF. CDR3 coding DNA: TGCAGTGCAGGGTCGGGGGTTGGCTACACCTTC.

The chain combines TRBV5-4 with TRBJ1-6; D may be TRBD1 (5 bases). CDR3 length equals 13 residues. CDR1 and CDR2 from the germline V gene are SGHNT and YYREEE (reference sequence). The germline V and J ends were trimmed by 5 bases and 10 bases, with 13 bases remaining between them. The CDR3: CASSFQGASPLHF. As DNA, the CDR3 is TGTGCCAGCAGTTTTCAGGGTGCCTCACCCCTCCACTTT.

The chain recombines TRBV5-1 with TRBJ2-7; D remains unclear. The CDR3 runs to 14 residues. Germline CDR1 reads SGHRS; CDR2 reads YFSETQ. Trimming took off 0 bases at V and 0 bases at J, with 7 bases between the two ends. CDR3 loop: CASSLGWSSYEQYF. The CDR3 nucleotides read TGCGCCAGCAGCTTGGGATGGAGCTCCTACGAGCAGTACTTC.

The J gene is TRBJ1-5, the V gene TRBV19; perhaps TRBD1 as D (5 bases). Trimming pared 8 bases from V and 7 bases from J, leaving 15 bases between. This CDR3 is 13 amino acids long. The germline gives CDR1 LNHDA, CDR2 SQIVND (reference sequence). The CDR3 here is CASCFRGDQPQHF. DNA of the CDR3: TGTGCCAGTTGCTTTCGGGGGGACCAGCCCCAGCATTTT.

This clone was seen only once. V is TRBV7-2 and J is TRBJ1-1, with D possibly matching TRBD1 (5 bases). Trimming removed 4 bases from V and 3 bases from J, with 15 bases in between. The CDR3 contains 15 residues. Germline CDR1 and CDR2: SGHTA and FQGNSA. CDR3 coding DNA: TGTGCCAGCAGCTCTAGTGCCAGGGAGGACACTGAAGCTTTCTTT. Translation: CASSSSAREDTEAFF.

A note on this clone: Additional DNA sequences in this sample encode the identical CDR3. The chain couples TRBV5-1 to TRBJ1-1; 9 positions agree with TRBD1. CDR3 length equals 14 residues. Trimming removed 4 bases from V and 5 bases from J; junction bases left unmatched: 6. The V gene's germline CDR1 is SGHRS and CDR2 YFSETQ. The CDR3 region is CASSAQGAGTEAFF. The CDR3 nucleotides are TGCGCCAGCAGCGCACAGGGGGCAGGGACTGAAGCTTTCTTT.

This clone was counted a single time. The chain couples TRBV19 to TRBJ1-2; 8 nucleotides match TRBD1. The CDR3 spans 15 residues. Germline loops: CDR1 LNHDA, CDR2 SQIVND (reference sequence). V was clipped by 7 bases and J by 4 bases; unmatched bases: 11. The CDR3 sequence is CASTWTTGGSYGYTF. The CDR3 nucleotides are TGTGCCAGTACTTGGACCACAGGGGGATCCTATGGCTACACCTTC.

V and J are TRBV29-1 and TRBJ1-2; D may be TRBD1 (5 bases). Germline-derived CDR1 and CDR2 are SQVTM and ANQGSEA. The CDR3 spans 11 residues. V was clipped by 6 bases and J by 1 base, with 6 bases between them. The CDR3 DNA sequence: TGCAGCGTCGACAGTAACTATGGCTACACCTTC. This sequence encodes CSVDSNYGYTF.

For the CDR3, the DNA is TGTGCCAGCCACACTAGAGCCAATGAGCAGTTCTTC. This encodes CASHTRANEQFF. The chain couples TRBV6-1 to TRBJ2-1; D perhaps matches TRBD2 (5 bases). CDR3 size: 12 residues. The germline CDR1 and CDR2 sequences are MNHNS and SASEGT. V was pared by 8 bases and J by 6 bases, with 11 bases between.

The CDR3 region has the DNA TGTGCCAGCAGTTTCGTCGGGAATGAGCAGTTCTTC. Residues: CASSFVGNEQFF. The chain couples TRBV27 to TRBJ2-1, with D unresolved. In germline, CDR1 is MNHEY, CDR2 SMNVEV (reference sequence). Trimming stripped 3 bases from V and 7 bases from J, with 7 bases between. The CDR3 runs 12 residues.

CDR3 residues: CASSYGSGRDTF. The CDR3 bases are TGTGCCAGCAGTTACGGATCAGGGCGCGACACCTTC. The chain is built from TRBV6-6 and TRBJ1-2; tentative D call: TRBD1 (5 bases). V lost 2 bases to trimming and J lost 12 bases, with 13 bases between them. This CDR3 comprises 12 residues. The germline CDR1 and CDR2 sequences are MNHNY and SVGAGI (reference sequence).

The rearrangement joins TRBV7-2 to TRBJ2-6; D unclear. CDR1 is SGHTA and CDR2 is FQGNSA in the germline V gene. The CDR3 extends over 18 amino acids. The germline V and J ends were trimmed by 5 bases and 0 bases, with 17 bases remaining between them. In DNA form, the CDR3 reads TGTGCCAGCAGCGCAAACACCAACGTGGTCTCTGGGGCCAACGTCCTGACTTTC. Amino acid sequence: CASSANTNVVSGANVLTF. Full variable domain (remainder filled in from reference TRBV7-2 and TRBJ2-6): GAGVSQSPSNKVTEKGKDVELRCDPISGHTALYWYRQSLGQGLEFLIYFQGNSAPDKSGLPSDRFSAERTGGSVSTLTIQRTQQEDSAVYLCASSANTNVVSGANVLTFGAGSRLTVL.

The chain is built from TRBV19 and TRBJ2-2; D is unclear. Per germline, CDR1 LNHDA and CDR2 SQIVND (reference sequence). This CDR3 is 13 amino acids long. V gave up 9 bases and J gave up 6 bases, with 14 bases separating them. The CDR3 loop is CASLPPFAGELFF. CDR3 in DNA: TGTGCCAGCCTACCCCCGTTCGCCGGGGAGCTGTTTTTT.

CDR3 loop: CASSSGSSSTDTQYF. In DNA form, the CDR3 reads TGTGCCAGCAGTTCAGGGTCCTCTAGCACAGATACGCAGTATTTT. The chain carries TRBV6-5 and TRBJ2-3, with D possibly being TRBD1 (5 bases). CDR3 length equals 15 residues. In germline, CDR1 is MNHEY, CDR2 SVGAGI. Trimming took 4 bases from V and 0 from J, leaving 11 bases between them.

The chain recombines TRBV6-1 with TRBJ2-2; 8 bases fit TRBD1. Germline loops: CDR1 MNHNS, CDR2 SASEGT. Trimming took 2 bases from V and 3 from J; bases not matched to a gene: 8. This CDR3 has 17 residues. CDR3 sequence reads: CASSELAGGVYTGELFF. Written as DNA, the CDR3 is TGTGCCAGCAGTGAACTGGCAGGGGGCGTCTACACCGGGGAGCTGTTTTTT.

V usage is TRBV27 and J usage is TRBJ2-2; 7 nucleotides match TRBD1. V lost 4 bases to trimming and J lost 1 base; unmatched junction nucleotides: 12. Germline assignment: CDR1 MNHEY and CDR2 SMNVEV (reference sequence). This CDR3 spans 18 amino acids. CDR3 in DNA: TGTGCCAGCAGTTGGGGTAAAGGGGACAGCAGGAACACCGGGGAGCTGTTTTTT. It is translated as CASSWGKGDSRNTGELFF.

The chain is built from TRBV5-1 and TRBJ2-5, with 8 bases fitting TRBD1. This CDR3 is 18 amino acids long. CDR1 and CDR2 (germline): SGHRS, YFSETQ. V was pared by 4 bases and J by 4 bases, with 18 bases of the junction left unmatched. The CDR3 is CASSPATGERRRRETQYF. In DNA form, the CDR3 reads TGCGCCAGCAGCCCCGCGACAGGGGAAAGGAGACGTAGAGAGACCCAGTACTTC.

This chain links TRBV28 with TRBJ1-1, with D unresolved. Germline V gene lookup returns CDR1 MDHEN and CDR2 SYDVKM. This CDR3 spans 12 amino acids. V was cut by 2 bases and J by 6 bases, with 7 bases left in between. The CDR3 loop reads CASSLEFAEAFF. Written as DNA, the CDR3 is TGTGCCAGCAGTTTAGAGTTCGCTGAAGCTTTCTTT.

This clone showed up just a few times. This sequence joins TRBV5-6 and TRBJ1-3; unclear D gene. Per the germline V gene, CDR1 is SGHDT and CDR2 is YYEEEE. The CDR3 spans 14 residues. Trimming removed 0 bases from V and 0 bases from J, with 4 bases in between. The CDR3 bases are TGTGCCAGCAGCTTGGGAGACTCTGGAAACACCATATATTTT. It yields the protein CASSLGDSGNTIYF.

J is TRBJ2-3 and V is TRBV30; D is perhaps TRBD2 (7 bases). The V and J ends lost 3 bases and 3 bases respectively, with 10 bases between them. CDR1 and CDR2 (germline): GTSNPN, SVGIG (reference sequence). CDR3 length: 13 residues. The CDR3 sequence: CAWSGGPTDTQYF. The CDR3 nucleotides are TGTGCCTGGAGCGGGGGGCCGACAGATACGCAGTATTTT.